These 21 T cell receptor beta chains were sequenced from one sample in a study of blood T cell repertoires in COVID-19. Generated by immunoSEQ multiplex PCR, the TCRdb table keeps only in-frame clones and is missing some. Of about 260,000 clones detected, 65% to 90% appear once; the ten largest clones hold roughly 13%. The source material was peripheral blood. Receptors were obtained from a human donor in a cohort sampled during active COVID-19.

The chain combines TRBV10-2 with TRBJ2-7; 10 bases are shared with TRBD2. Germline loops: CDR1 WSHSY, CDR2 SAAADI. The CDR3 is made up of 15 amino acids. Trimming cost V 8 bases and J 6 bases; bases outside gene matches: 13. The CDR3 reads CASSPLLAGVGEQYF. The CDR3 DNA reads TGCGCCAGCTCCCCACTCCTAGCGGGAGTTGGCGAGCAGTACTTC.

Details on this clone: Additional DNA sequences in this sample encode the identical CDR3. V and J are TRBV29-1 and TRBJ2-5; D unresolved. Trimming shortened V by 3 bases and J by 0 bases, and 5 bases separated the two germline ends. Germline values: CDR1 SQVTM, CDR2 ANQGSEA. CDR3 size: 12 residues. The CDR3 region has the DNA TGCAGCGTTGACCCGTACCAAGAGACCCAGTACTTC. Translation gives CSVDPYQETQYF.

The genes are TRBV3-1 (or the pseudogene TRBV3-2) and TRBJ1-2, with 7 bases lining up with TRBD1. This CDR3 comprises 15 residues. The germline V gene encodes CDR1 LGHDT and CDR2 YNNKEL (reference sequence). With V trimmed by 3 bases and J by 6 bases, 10 bases remained unmatched. The CDR3: CASSHRQGAFNGYTF. CDR3 coding DNA: TGTGCCAGCAGCCACAGACAGGGTGCTTTTAATGGCTACACCTTC.

This sequence joins TRBV28 and TRBJ2-3, with D possibly TRBD2 on 5 matching bases. This CDR3 has 14 residues. V was trimmed by 8 bases and J by 6 bases, leaving 18 bases between them. Germline-derived CDR1 and CDR2 are MDHEN and SYDVKM. The DNA of the CDR3 is TGTGCCAGCCGGGCCAGCGGCCTTTCGGATACGCAGTATTTT. It specifies CASRASGLSDTQYF.

The chain's CDR3 is CASSEHGGISYTF. The DNA of the CDR3 is TGTGCCAGCAGCGAGCACGGCGGGATTAGCTACACCTTC. The J gene is TRBJ1-2, the V gene TRBV27; D is uncertain. The CDR3 extends over 13 amino acids. The germline gives CDR1 MNHEY, CDR2 SMNVEV (reference sequence). The V gene lost 6 bases and the J gene lost 9 bases, with 17 bases spanning the gap.

This clone was observed a single time. The rearrangement uses TRBV15 and TRBJ2-3; the match to TRBD2 covers 10 bases. V shed 4 bases, J shed 0 bases, and the junction held 7 bases outside the gene matches. Germline loops: CDR1 LNHNV, CDR2 YYDKDF (reference sequence). The CDR3 contains 17 residues. The CDR3 sequence: CATSKTLAGASTDTQYF. Here the CDR3 DNA reads TGTGCCACCAGCAAGACCCTAGCGGGAGCTAGCACAGATACGCAGTATTTT.

The CDR3 sequence is CASSPYYSGSTPGELFF. For the CDR3, the DNA is TGTGCCAGCAGCCCCTACTATAGCGGGAGTACCCCCGGGGAGCTGTTTTTT. The chain employs TRBV7-2 and TRBJ2-2, with TRBD2 identical over 9 bases. This CDR3 has 17 amino acids. Germline V lookup: CDR1 SGHTA, CDR2 FQGNSA. The junction had 13 bases not matched to a gene; V was cut back by 5 bases and J by 6 bases.

This clone was seen a few times. The rearrangement uses TRBV10-1 and TRBJ2-2; TRBD2 matches at 9 bases. Unmatched junction bases numbered 7, after V lost 7 bases and J lost 7 bases. Germline V gene data show CDR1 as WNHNN and CDR2 as SYGVQD (reference sequence). The CDR3 covers 14 residues. CDR3 bases: TGCGCCAGCACAGCACTAGCGGGCGGCGGGGAGCTGTTTTTT. Protein sequence: CASTALAGGGELFF.

The chain links TRBV5-1 to TRBJ1-1; D is ambiguous. The V end was cut by 0 bases, the J end by 4 bases, with 16 bases between. Germline V CDR1 and CDR2: SGHRS, YFSETQ. The CDR3 runs to 16 residues. The CDR3 nucleotides read TGCGCCAGCAGCTTGGCCGGTGAGGGAGTGGGCACTGAAGCTTTCTTT. Its protein is CASSLAGEGVGTEAFF.

The chain has TRBV2 and TRBJ1-3; 8 bases fit TRBD1. Trimming removed 7 bases from V and 4 bases from J; junction bases left unmatched: 12. Per the germline V gene, CDR1 is SNHLY and CDR2 is FYNNEI. CDR3 length: 16 residues. CDR3 DNA sequence: TGTGCCAGCACATTATTCCAGGGGGCTTTGGGAAACACCATATATTTT. Protein product: CASTLFQGALGNTIYF. Full variable domain (remainder filled in from reference TRBV2 and TRBJ1-3): EPEVTQTPSHQVTQMGQEVILRCVPISNHLYFYWYRQILGQKVEFLVSFYNNEISEKSEIFDDQFSVERPDGSNFTLKIRSTKLEDSAMYFCASTLFQGALGNTIYFGEGSWLTVV.

The CDR3 sequence: CASSARLVGGNTEAFF. CDR3 coding DNA: TGTGCCAGCAGCGCCCGTTTGGTGGGGGGGAACACTGAAGCTTTCTTT. This sequence joins TRBV11-2 and TRBJ1-1; D may be TRBD1 (5 bases). The germline CDR1 and CDR2 sequences are SGHAT and FQNNGV. The CDR3 spans 16 residues. Trimming removed 5 bases from V and 1 base from J, with 17 bases in between.

This clone has only one observation. The V call is TRBV11-3, the J call TRBJ1-1; D is unresolved. Trimming pared 2 bases from V and 2 bases from J, leaving 6 bases between. This CDR3 contains 13 residues. The germline V gene has CDR1 SGHNT and CDR2 YENEEA. The DNA for the CDR3 is TGTGCCAGCAGCTTACAGACAAACACTGAAGCTTTCTTT. Its protein product is CASSLQTNTEAFF.

This chain joins TRBV10-3 and TRBJ2-5, with D perhaps TRBD2 (5 bases). The CDR3 has 15 amino acids. From germline, CDR1 is ENHRY and CDR2 SYGVKD. V was pared by 3 bases and J by 3 bases, with 14 bases between. Here the CDR3 reads CAISDPAATKETQYF. The CDR3 region has the DNA TGTGCCATCAGTGATCCAGCGGCAACCAAAGAGACCCAGTACTTC.

This rearrangement joins TRBV19 to TRBJ1-1; 9 nucleotides agree with TRBD1. V gave up 9 bases and J gave up 0 bases; unmatched junction bases: 11. This CDR3 contains 16 residues. Germline V gene lookup returns CDR1 LNHDA and CDR2 SQIVND (reference sequence). Here the CDR3 reads CASNPQGALMNTEAFF. As DNA, the CDR3 is TGTGCCAGCAATCCACAGGGGGCTTTAATGAACACTGAAGCTTTCTTT.

This rearrangement joins TRBV2 to TRBJ1-2; D call uncertain. Trimming took 3 bases from V and 0 from J, leaving 5 bases between them. Germline V gives CDR1 SNHLY, CDR2 FYNNEI. The CDR3 has 13 residues. CDR3 in amino acids: CASSDASNYGYTF. CDR3 DNA sequence: TGTGCCAGCAGTGATGCGTCTAACTATGGCTACACCTTC. Full variable domain (missing parts from reference TRBV2 and TRBJ1-2): EPEVTQTPSHQVTQMGQEVILRCVPISNHLYFYWYRQILGQKVEFLVSFYNNEISEKSEIFDDQFSVERPDGSNFTLKIRSTKLEDSAMYFCASSDASNYGYTFGSGTRLTVV.

V gene TRBV10-3 combines with J gene TRBJ1-2; 10 nucleotides align to TRBD1. The V segment lost 10 bases and the J segment 2 bases; nucleotides outside the gene matches: 7. Germline CDR1 and CDR2: ENHRY and SYGVKD. The CDR3 is made up of 14 amino acids. As DNA, the CDR3 is TGTGCCACCGCGCAGGGACAGGGGAACTATGGCTACACCTTC. It codes for CATAQGQGNYGYTF.

The V and J genes are TRBV4-1 and TRBJ2-7; a possible D gene is TRBD1 (6 bases). Germline V CDR1 and CDR2: MGHRA, YSYEKL. CDR3 length equals 16 residues. Trimming took off 4 bases at V and 5 bases at J, with 21 bases between the two ends. CDR3 in DNA: TGCGCCAGCAGCCCAGGAACAGGGACGCTCCTGCACGAGCAGTACTTC. Translated: CASSPGTGTLLHEQYF.

This clone was seen once. The chain is built from TRBV25-1 and TRBJ1-3; D is unresolved. The V end was cut by 8 bases, the J end by 2 bases, with 16 bases between. This CDR3 contains 15 residues. CDR1 is MGHDK, CDR2 SYGVNS, per germline. Written as DNA, the CDR3 is TGTGCCAGCTCGCCGGGGTTTGGGACTGGAAACACCATATATTTT. Protein sequence: CASSPGFGTGNTIYF.

The V and J genes are TRBV5-1 and TRBJ2-1; D gene uncertain. V was cut by 0 bases and J by 10 bases, with 5 bases left in between. CDR1 and CDR2 (germline): SGHRS, YFSETQ. This CDR3 has 11 amino acids. This CDR3 reads CASSLDREQFF. CDR3 sequence (DNA): TGCGCCAGCAGCTTGGACCGGGAGCAGTTCTTC.

This rearrangement joins TRBV19 to TRBJ1-5; no clear D. The V end was cut by 11 bases, the J end by 4 bases, with 6 bases between. The CDR3 extends over 10 amino acids. Looked up from germline, CDR1 is LNHDA and CDR2 is SQIVND (reference sequence). CDR3 DNA: TGTGCCGGCGGAAATCAGCCCCAGCATTTT. Translation: CAGGNQPQHF.

The CDR3 loop is CASRYGTGVNTEAFF. The CDR3 region has the DNA TGTGCCAGCAGATATGGGACAGGGGTAAACACTGAAGCTTTCTTT. V usage is TRBV6-5 and J usage is TRBJ1-1, with 10 bases that match TRBD1. CDR3 length: 15 residues. With 6 bases clipped from V and 2 bases from J, the junction kept 6 bases outside the gene matches. The V gene's germline CDR1 is MNHEY and CDR2 SVGAGI.